These 20 T cell receptor beta chains originate from one sample sequenced in a study of shared clonotypes between healthy human individuals. Clones were sequenced by immunoSEQ multiplex PCR, and TCRdb holds only the in-frame ones, with some missing. Of about 1.5 million clones detected, 98% appear once; the ten largest clones hold around 0.47%. The material sequenced was naive CD4+ T cells sorted from blood. Subset in this sample: CD45RA+ positively selected. The receptors stem from a young man in good health.

The chain employs TRBV30 and TRBJ1-1, with D maybe TRBD1 (6 bases). The CDR3 extends over 12 amino acids. V was clipped by 5 bases and J by 6 bases, with 13 bases between them. Germline V gene data show CDR1 as GTSNPN and CDR2 as SVGIG (reference sequence). DNA of the CDR3: TGTGCCTGGGAAAGAACAGGGCCTGAAGCTTTCTTT. Protein: CAWERTGPEAFF. The full variable domain, rest sourced from reference TRBV30 and TRBJ1-1, is SQTIHQWPATLVQPVGSPLSLECTVEGTSNPNLYWYRQAAGRGLQLLFYSVGIGQISSEVPQNLSASRPQDRQFILSSKKLLLSDSGFYLCAWERTGPEAFFGQGTRLTVV.

The chain's CDR3 is CASTRLDLNTGELFF. CDR3 bases: TGTGCCAGCACCAGACTAGATCTGAACACCGGGGAGCTGTTTTTT. The chain recombines TRBV6-1 with TRBJ2-2; a possible D gene is TRBD2 (6 bases). Per the germline V gene, CDR1 is MNHNS and CDR2 is SASEGT. The CDR3 spans 15 residues. Trimming shortened V by 7 bases and J by 1 base, and 13 bases separated the two germline ends.

V gene TRBV5-3 combines with J gene TRBJ2-7; D is uncertain. TRBV5-3 is given ORF status, its function remaining uncertain. The CDR3 loop spans 11 amino acids. V lost 2 bases to trimming and J lost 6 bases, with 6 bases between them. The CDR3 is CARSLVSEQYF. The CDR3 nucleotides read TGTGCCAGAAGCTTAGTAAGCGAGCAGTACTTC.

The chain carries TRBV1 and TRBJ2-7. TRBV1 constitutes a pseudogene. CDR3 size: 15 residues. CDR3 sequence reads: CTSSSGRDFTYEQYF. The CDR3 region has the DNA TGCACCAGCAGCTCAGGGAGAGATTTTACCTACGAGCAGTACTTC.

The CDR3 here is CSVRAQLPYEQYF. The CDR3 coding sequence is TGCAGCGTCAGGGCCCAACTGCCCTACGAGCAGTACTTC. The gene calls are TRBV29-1 and TRBJ2-7, with TRBD1 as a possible D gene (5 bases). V shed 6 bases and J shed 2 bases, with 14 bases lying between them. The CDR3 length is 13 residues. Germline-derived CDR1 and CDR2 are SQVTM and ANQGSEA.

Of note for this clone: The sample holds other DNA sequences that translate to the same CDR3. CDR3: CSARGDQPQHF. The CDR3 coding sequence is TGCAGTGCTAGAGGGGATCAGCCCCAGCATTTT. This sequence joins TRBV20-1 and TRBJ1-5; D ambiguous. From germline, CDR1 is DFQATT and CDR2 SNEGSKA (reference sequence). This CDR3 spans 11 amino acids. Trimming pared 1 base from V and 5 bases from J, leaving 3 bases between.

This chain uses TRBV7-6 with TRBJ2-6, with D perhaps matching TRBD1 (7 bases). This CDR3 comprises 17 residues. From germline, CDR1 is SGHVS and CDR2 FNYEAQ. The V and J ends lost 4 bases and 0 bases respectively, with 13 bases between them. The CDR3 coding sequence is TGTGCCAGCAGCTCCAGGGGGGTCCTCTCTGGGGCCAACGTCCTGACTTTC. Its protein product is CASSSRGVLSGANVLTF.

The J gene is TRBJ1-5, the V gene TRBV28; TRBD1 aligns across 9 bases. This CDR3 contains 14 residues. Germline values: CDR1 MDHEN, CDR2 SYDVKM. Unmatched junction bases numbered 9, after V lost 6 bases and J lost 9 bases. In DNA, the CDR3 is TGTGCCAGCAGAGGGACAGGGAAGAATGGGCCCCAGCATTTT. The encoded protein is CASRGTGKNGPQHF.

In its sample, this clone was seen once. The V gene is TRBV10-1, the J gene TRBJ1-4; 9 bases align to TRBD1. The CDR3 covers 13 residues. V shed 8 bases and J 8 bases; nucleotides not matched to a gene: 6. CDR1 is WNHNN and CDR2 is SYGVQD in the germline V gene (reference sequence). The CDR3 here is CASSGTGSEKLFF. Written as DNA, the CDR3 is TGCGCCAGCTCCGGGACAGGGTCCGAAAAACTGTTTTTT.

The gene calls are TRBV7-8 and TRBJ2-7; tentatively, D is TRBD1 (7 bases). V was clipped by 0 bases and J by 2 bases, with 11 bases between them. The CDR3 is made up of 15 amino acids. Germline values: CDR1 SGHVS, CDR2 FQNEAQ. For the CDR3, the DNA is TGTGCCAGCAGCTTAGCTGCGGGACAGACCTACGAGCAGTACTTC. As protein: CASSLAAGQTYEQYF.

Here the CDR3 DNA reads TGCGCCAGCAGCTTGGGGGGACTAGCGGGCCTCAGGAGCTCCTACAATGAGCAGTTCTTC. Protein: CASSLGGLAGLRSSYNEQFF. The J gene is TRBJ2-1, the V gene TRBV5-1; 12 bases map to TRBD2. Trimming removed 0 bases from V and 0 bases from J; junction bases left unmatched: 10. Germline V gives CDR1 SGHRS, CDR2 YFSETQ. CDR3 length equals 20 residues.

The chain joins TRBV19 to TRBJ1-5; D gene uncertain. V was clipped by 1 base and J by 4 bases, with 11 bases between them. There are 15 residues in the CDR3. Germline assignment: CDR1 LNHDA and CDR2 SQIVND (reference sequence). The CDR3 DNA reads as TGTGCCAGTAGTATAGTCGGAGTCCCTAATCAGCCCCAGCATTTT. Translated, it gives CASSIVGVPNQPQHF. Full variable domain (missing parts from reference TRBV19 and TRBJ1-5): DGGITQSPKYLFRKEGQNVTLSCEQNLNHDAMYWYRQDPGQGLRLIYYSQIVNDFQKGDIAEGYSVSREKKESFPLTVTSAQKNPTAFYLCASSIVGVPNQPQHFGDGTRLSIL.

Remarks on this clone: Other DNA sequences within the sample encode an identical CDR3. V is TRBV18 and J is TRBJ2-3; D unclear. V dropped 2 bases and J dropped 1 base, with 7 bases sitting between them. The CDR3 covers 14 residues. CDR1 and CDR2 (germline): KGHSH, LQKENI. This CDR3 is CASSPFRGTDTQYF. In nucleotides, the CDR3 is TGTGCCAGCTCACCATTCCGCGGCACAGATACGCAGTATTTT. Filled out from reference TRBV18 and TRBJ2-3, the complete variable domain reads NAGVMQNPRHLVRRRGQEARLRCSPMKGHSHVYWYRQLPEEGLKFMVYLQKENIIDESGMPKERFSAEFPKEGPSILRIQQVVRGDSAAYFCASSPFRGTDTQYFGPGTRLTVL.

The chain has TRBV7-2 and TRBJ2-7; D may be TRBD1 (6 bases). Trimming took 1 base from V and 6 from J, leaving 22 bases between them. The CDR3 covers 17 residues. The germline CDR1 and CDR2 sequences are SGHTA and FQGNSA. CDR3: CASSLEQGRLGLGEQYF. The DNA of the CDR3 is TGTGCCAGCAGCTTAGAACAGGGTCGTCTAGGCCTGGGCGAGCAGTACTTC.

The chain combines TRBV7-9 with TRBJ1-5; D is unresolved. V lost 0 bases and J lost 5, with 5 bases in between. CDR1 and CDR2 (germline): SEHNR, FQNEAQ (reference sequence). This CDR3 contains 13 residues. The CDR3 protein is CASSLAGYQPQHF. In nucleotides, the CDR3 is TGTGCCAGCAGCTTAGCAGGGTATCAGCCCCAGCATTTT.

The rearrangement uses TRBV6-5 and TRBJ2-3; 11 bases line up with TRBD2. This CDR3 is built from 15 residues. The V gene's germline CDR1 is MNHEY and CDR2 SVGAGI. Trimming at V came to 6 bases and at J to 5 bases, leaving 7 bases not matched to a gene. The CDR3 reads CASRVAGGPEDTQYF. The DNA of the CDR3 is TGTGCCAGCAGAGTAGCGGGAGGGCCGGAAGATACGCAGTATTTT.

The J gene is TRBJ2-3, the V gene TRBV11-2; a weak D match, TRBD2 (6 bases). V lost 10 bases, J lost 0 bases, and 14 bases lay in between. Germline CDR1 SGHAT, CDR2 FQNNGV. The CDR3 is 14 residues long. CDR3 loop: CAIVAVPSTDTQYF. The CDR3 DNA reads as TGTGCCATCGTAGCGGTACCTAGCACAGATACGCAGTATTTT.

V and J are TRBV19 and TRBJ2-1; perhaps TRBD1 as D (6 bases). V lost 6 bases to trimming and J lost 5 bases, with 23 bases between them. The CDR3 has 17 residues. The germline gives CDR1 LNHDA, CDR2 SQIVND (reference sequence). The chain's CDR3 is CASSQGGPRSRDNEQFF. The CDR3 DNA follows: TGTGCCAGTAGCCAAGGGGGTCCCCGTAGCCGCGACAATGAGCAGTTCTTC.

V and J are TRBV20-1 and TRBJ2-7, with unresolved D. Germline V gene data show CDR1 as DFQATT and CDR2 as SNEGSKA (reference sequence). This CDR3 comprises 9 residues. Trimming took 7 bases from V and 5 from J, leaving 6 bases between them. The CDR3 DNA reads as TGCAGTGTCACTCACGAGCAGTACTTC. It specifies CSVTHEQYF.

Comments on this clone: The same CDR3 also results from other DNA sequences found in this sample. The rearrangement joins TRBV5-1 to TRBJ2-5; 10 nucleotides align to TRBD1. V lost 3 bases, J lost 2 bases, and 1 base stayed unmatched. The germline CDR1 and CDR2 sequences are SGHRS and YFSETQ. This CDR3 is built from 14 residues. CDR3 loop: CASSWDRGQETQYF. The DNA for the CDR3 is TGCGCCAGCAGCTGGGACAGGGGTCAAGAGACCCAGTACTTC.